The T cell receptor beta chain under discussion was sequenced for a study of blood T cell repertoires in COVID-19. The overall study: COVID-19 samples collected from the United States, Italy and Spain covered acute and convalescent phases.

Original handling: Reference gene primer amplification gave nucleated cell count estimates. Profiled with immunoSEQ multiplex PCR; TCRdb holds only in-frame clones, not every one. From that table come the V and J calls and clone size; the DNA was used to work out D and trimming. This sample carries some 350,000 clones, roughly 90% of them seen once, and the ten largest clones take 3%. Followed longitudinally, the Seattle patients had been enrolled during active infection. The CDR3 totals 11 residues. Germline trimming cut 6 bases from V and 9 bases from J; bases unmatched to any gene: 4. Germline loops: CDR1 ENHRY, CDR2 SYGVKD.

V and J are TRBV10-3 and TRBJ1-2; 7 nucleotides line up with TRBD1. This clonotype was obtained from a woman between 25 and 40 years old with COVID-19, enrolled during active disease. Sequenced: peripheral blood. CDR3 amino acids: CAIRAGGSYTF. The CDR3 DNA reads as TGTGCCATCAGGGCAGGGGGGAGCTACACCTTC.